This T cell receptor (beta chain) comes out of a study of cytomegalovirus exposure and HLA in healthy donors (TCRdb year 2017). Regarding the research as a whole: In an earlier analysis of under 750 of the donors, 250 to 350 Gb of sequence data and 90 million to 120 million unique TCR beta sequences from about 179 million T cells were reported. High-throughput TCR immunosequencing, statistical association of individual TCRs with disease status, and machine learning were combined to predict cytomegalovirus infection status. The genetic ancestry cluster associated with self-reported Caucasian donors included over 80% of the roughly 390 genotyped donors. In addition to the first cohort of approximately 650 subjects, a separate validation cohort of 130 or so different subjects was used. HLA typing included class I and class II loci at four-digit resolution. A later analysis re-examined previously published TCR beta repertoires from more than 600 donors and added high-resolution HLA genotyping to investigate patterns of TCR occurrence. Typing coverage differed by locus: A, B, C, DRB1 and DQB1 were typed in roughly 620-630 donors, DQA1 in about 510, DPA1 in 600 to 610, and DPB1 in 400 to 480. Several DR-DQ haplotypes were treated as single units for association and clustering because of strong linkage in the cohort. Among a few hundred genotyped donors of the cohort, an average of about 240,000 unique TCR beta nucleotide sequences were sequenced per donor, roughly a sixth of them non-productive. The aim of the study was to test whether cataloging public T cell receptors could identify signatures of past pathogen exposure. To decide whether each TCR beta V gene segment behaved as functional or pseudogenic, an earlier analysis of some 600 of the donors relied on high-throughput TCR beta sequencing. The later analysis used no new phenotypic data to find candidate immune exposures, relying instead on TCR beta sequences and their occurrence across donors. The study profiled the T cell repertoires of some 610 subjects by immunosequencing and related them to cytomegalovirus serostatus. A later genetic analysis used genome-wide SNP genotypes for 398 of the 666 donors, treating that subset as a discovery cohort. An early release covering approximately 600 HLA-typed donors comprised around 300 gigabases of sequencing data and tens of millions of unique TCR sequences. Donor age, sex, ethnicity and CMV serostatus were compiled alongside the repertoire data. All discovery cohort repertoires had been generated using a single sequencing platform.

Beyond this particular receptor, the publication reports: According to the authors, the approach could potentially be generalized to other disease states and immunological phenotypes. A cluster of highly shared sequence variants was judged likely to be a technical artifact of the sequencing pipeline. Most CMV-associated TCR beta chains appeared to be HLA-restricted in a later analysis, and the HLA associations seemed to be driven largely by CMV exposure. Three of the identified cytomegalovirus-associated TCR beta chains were confirmed in vitro to be specific for cytomegalovirus antigens. A further reported finding was that TCR beta sequences accurately predicted the HLA-A and HLA-B alleles for most subjects in the first cohort. Most TCR sequences were seen in very few donors, while some public TCRs were found in many individuals. In the study, 150 to 200 TCR beta chains were listed as associated with cytomegalovirus. Immune exposure information for the cohort was limited to CMV serostatus. Because HLA typing was missing for some donors at each locus, association tests included only the typed subset. In a later analysis, HLA-associated TCR beta chains showed more clonal expansion and lower generation probabilities than non-associated chains that were equally common. Strong co-occurrence of HLA alleles, especially DR and DQ, made assigning TCR associations to individual alleles difficult. An association between a missense DCLRE1C variant and V-gene and J-gene trimming of TCR beta chains was found in a later genetic analysis and replicated in an independent cohort. Correlated functional status among segregating V segments might reflect linkage disequilibrium, but an unknown experimental factor could not be ruled out. In an earlier analysis of fewer than 750 of the donors, most TCR beta V segments were observed in productive rearrangements about 87% or about 30% of the time, broadly matching IMGT annotations. About 17 rarely observed V segments, including chromosome 9 orphons, were excluded from the earlier analysis of a few hundred of the donors because counts were too low. Sequencing depth was assumed to be roughly uniform across donors in the presence/absence analyses, though that assumption may not hold. In a later analysis, several top co-occurrence clusters were reported to appear linked to parvovirus B19, influenza, CMV and Epstein-Barr virus. According to a later genetic analysis, donors in an Asian-associated ancestry cluster had fewer N-insertions in productive TCRs than the roughly 670-donor mean. The classifier was reported to diagnose cytomegalovirus status with high specificity and sensitivity in both the original cohort and the validation cohort. In a later analysis, some 17,000 TCR beta sequences were associated with specific HLA alleles at a false discovery rate of 0.05. This cohort had only TCR beta chains sequenced, and the lack of alpha or paired-chain data limited which features could be detected. Some IMGT-functional V segments, including TRBV6-2 and TRBV6-3, could not be told apart with the 87-base-pair reads, so those segments were excluded. A later analysis found that TCR association rates varied across HLA loci, with DRB1 alleles showing the most associated TCRs and HLA-C alleles the fewest.

A note on this clone: What antigen it recognizes has not been identified. It has no much larger one-base neighbor in the sample; base qualities were not kept.

From the cysteine up to the phenylalanine, the CDR3 has a length of 12 residues. The retained sequence is limited to the CDR3, 36 bases, with the frame set at the first base. V loses 5 bases at its end and J loses 11 bases; junction bases beyond the gene matches: 10. From a lookup of the germline V gene, CDR1 and CDR2 are SGHDT and YYEEEE. Library construction relied on the immunoSEQ multiplex PCR assay. For the multiplex PCR, a mixture combining 60 forward primers for TCR Vbeta segments and 13 reverse primers for TCR Jbeta segments was used. The CDR3 region of rearranged TCR beta genes was amplified from genomic DNA by a multiplex PCR assay. On the Illumina HiSeq System, the amplified TCR beta libraries were sequenced as 87-base-pair reads. As for the authors' bioinformatics: A later analysis counted some 80 million unique TCR beta chains across the 666 repertoires, and some 11 million of these chains were shared by at least two donors. A nearest-neighbor algorithm error-corrected the raw reads and collapsed the reads into unique sequences, merging closely related sequences to remove PCR and sequencing errors. Alignment of CDR3 sequences to IMGT reference sequences was used to assign V, D and J gene segments. For a sequence to be retained, a match of at least six nucleotides was required to both a V gene segment and a J gene segment. Rearrangements were classified as productive when the CDR3 lacked stop codons and remained in frame with V and J, and all other rearrangements were classified as non-productive. CDR3 was defined by IMGT convention, running from the second conserved V-encoded cysteine to the conserved J-encoded phenylalanine. Sequences without an unambiguous match to a single V gene segment were excluded from the earlier analysis of 450 to 650 of the donors. An earlier analysis of fewer than 750 of the donors called V segments functional above 56.7% productive rearrangements and segregating when the between-donor standard deviation exceeded 5%. To diagnose cytomegalovirus status from the catalog of TCR beta chain sequences, a statistical classification framework was built. In a later analysis, TCR nucleotide sequences were compared against IMGT/GENE-DB human TR gene sequences so that V and J genes could be assigned. Using the TCRdist pipeline, a later analysis assigned CDR3 sequences along with most-parsimonious VDJ recombination scenarios. In a later analysis, each TCR beta chain was defined by its CDR3 amino acid sequence together with its V-gene family, and reads without a unique V-gene family were excluded. A later analysis removed 592 highly shared, low-generation-probability nucleotide sequences to deal with suspected cross-contamination and a sequencing artifact. In a later analysis, a clonal expansion index for each public chain was calculated from normalized within-repertoire ranks of inferred template counts. Generation probabilities in a later analysis came from a VDJ recombination model fitted to out-of-frame rearrangements, and those results were checked against IGoR. In a later analysis, hypergeometric tests were used to score TCR-TCR, TCR-HLA and TCR-CMV co-occurrence, with a repertoire-size bias correction applied to TCR pairs. In a later analysis, false discovery rates were estimated by permuting HLA or CMV assignments 20 times. In a later analysis, co-occurring TCRs were grouped using DBSCAN, with TCRdist sequence similarity added in when clustering inside HLA-allele-positive subsets. Co-occurrence clustering excluded repertoires with fewer than 30,000 or more than 120,000 public chains, plus five with anomalous nucleotide sharing. Imported from immuneACCESS, the table was reduced by TCRdb to in-frame sequences with V and J called. These copies leave out some clones; in studies compared against another copy, an unresolved V gene accounts for under half, and the cause of the remainder is not known. The V and J calls and the clone size are those of that table, but D and trimming were determined from the DNA. The sample table lists around 150,000 clones, approximately 77% of them with a count of one. The ten most abundant clones make up about 7.9% of the sample.

The cohort comprised some 680 healthy bone marrow donors. At the time of sampling, all cohort members were nominally healthy, though unrecorded immune exposures were likely present. The donor was CMV seropositive and belonged to the group of around 300 seropositive cohort members. Every donor gave a peripheral blood sample, and the peripheral blood mononuclear cells from that sample were used for TCR beta sequencing. Genomic DNA extraction from the blood cell samples was performed with the Qiagen DNeasy Blood Extraction Kit. The chain is encoded by TRBV5-6 joined to TRBJ2-7, and TRBD1 aligns with 7 junction nucleotides. Material for sequencing was PBMCs. The clonotype originates from a male donor in good health and CMV-seropositive. The DNA is TGTGCCAGCAGTTTCCGGGACAGTGAAAAGTACTTC. It translates to CASSFRDSEKYF. Reference TRBV5-6 and TRBJ2-7 proteins supply the regions before and after the CDR3; the full variable domain is: DAGVTQSPTHLIKTRGQQVTLRCSPKSGHDTVSWYQQALGQGPQFIFQYYEEEERQRGNFPDRFSGHQFPNYSSELNVNALLLGDSALYLCASSFRDSEKYFGPGTRLTVT.